This entry lists 28 T cell receptor beta chains sequenced from one sample in a study of regulatory T cells in long-lasting Graves disease. Time point given: newly diagnosed GD, antithyroid drugs for less than 3 months. PBMC RNA served as the TCR library source. For TCR beta, libraries came from iRepertoire HTBI primers and Arm-PCR of CDR3 regions. TCRdb recomputed calls from the multiplex PCR reads with MiXCR, one row per CDR3 protein. The repertoire has about 530,000 distinct CDR3 sequences, about 15% of them found once; the top ten carry approximately 25%. A further study also used this sample, focusing on T cells in Graves' hyperthyroidism and ophthalmopathy.

Here the sequenced sample was peripheral blood mononuclear cells (PBMCs), taken at new diagnosis, from a patient treated with antithyroid drugs. The receptors were sampled from a woman aged 40-60 years with Graves disease.

Concerning this clonotype: This may arise from a read error, as a much more abundant clone is one base away. The chain carries TRBV3-1 and TRBJ2-1; D tentatively fits TRBD1 or TRBD2 (6 bases each). This CDR3 contains 16 residues. V lost 5 bases to trimming and J lost 6 bases, with 20 bases between them. Germline lookup yields CDR1 LGHDT and CDR2 YNNKEL (reference sequence). The CDR3 loop is CASSDLGWGASNEQFF. CDR3 coding DNA: TGTGCCAGCAGCGACTTGGGCTGGGGGGCGAGCAATGAGCAGTTCTTC.

This clonotype was seen many times. V and J are TRBV20-1 and TRBJ1-1, with TRBD1 identical over 7 bases. The CDR3 has 15 amino acids. V was clipped by 3 bases and J by 1 base; unmatched bases: 8. Germline V gives CDR1 DFQATT, CDR2 SNEGSKA (reference sequence). The CDR3 loop is CSARGRGTANTEAFF. The CDR3 bases are TGCAGTGCTAGGGGACGCGGGACAGCGAACACTGAAGCTTTCTTT.

This clonotype was counted a few times. The V call is TRBV20-1, the J call TRBJ2-1; 13 bases line up with TRBD2. With 6 bases clipped from V and 6 bases from J, the junction kept 8 bases outside the gene matches. In germline, CDR1 is DFQATT, CDR2 SNEGSKA (reference sequence). This CDR3 region has 15 residues. As DNA, the CDR3 is TGCAGTGCACATATACTAGCGGGGGGGCCCAATGAGCAGTTCTTC. It codes for CSAHILAGGPNEQFF.

This chain joins TRBV19 and TRBJ2-7; no clear D gene. Between the trimmed V and J ends, which lost 1 base and 1 base, there was a span of 14 bases. Germline loops: CDR1 LNHDA, CDR2 SQIVND (reference sequence). This CDR3 has 16 amino acids. As DNA, the CDR3 is TGTGCCAGTAGTATAGTTTGGGGTCCAACTTCCTACGAGCAGTACTTC. This sequence encodes CASSIVWGPTSYEQYF.

This clonotype has at least ten counts. The rearrangement links TRBV6-1 to TRBJ2-7, with 8 bases lining up with TRBD1. CDR1 is MNHNS, CDR2 SASEGT, per germline. The length of the CDR3 is 14 residues. Trimming at V came to 2 bases and at J to 7 bases, leaving 7 bases not matched to a gene. CDR3 sequence reads: CASSELGQVGEQYF. Here the CDR3 DNA reads TGTGCCAGCAGTGAACTGGGACAGGTGGGTGAGCAGTACTTC.

This clonotype was detected ten times or more. This chain connects TRBV12-3 or TRBV12-4 to TRBJ1-1, with a weak D call TRBD1 (5 bases). Trimming removed 7 bases from V and 1 base from J, with 13 bases in between. This CDR3 is 14 amino acids long. The CDR3 here is CASTQGRRNTEAFF. The CDR3 nucleotides read TGTGCCAGCACCCAGGGACGGAGGAACACTGAAGCTTTCTTT.

This clonotype was recorded many times. The chain is built from TRBV11-2 and TRBJ1-2; D unresolved. V was clipped by 4 bases and J by 8 bases, with 17 bases between them. Germline CDR1 is SGHAT and CDR2 is FQNNGV. The CDR3 is 14 amino acids. This chain's CDR3 is CASSSLTLLGGYTF. The CDR3 nucleotides are TGTGCCAGCAGCTCCTTGACCCTTCTCGGAGGCTACACCTTC.

The chain joins TRBV29-1 to TRBJ2-5; D could derive from TRBD1 or TRBD2 (6 bases each). V lost 6 bases to trimming and J lost 4 bases, with 12 bases between them. The CDR3 runs to 12 residues. The germline CDR1 and CDR2 sequences are SQVTM and ANQGSEA. The chain's CDR3 is CSVVEGGETQYF. CDR3 bases: TGCAGCGTGGTAGAGGGGGGAGAGACCCAGTACTTC.

Many counts were recorded for this clonotype. The chain couples TRBV10-3 to TRBJ1-1; unclear D gene. V lost 10 bases and J 0 bases, leaving 15 bases between the germline ends. Germline lookup yields CDR1 ENHRY and CDR2 SYGVKD. The CDR3 covers 14 residues. CDR3 residues: CATQGSQMNTEAFF. The DNA for the CDR3 is TGTGCCACCCAAGGATCCCAGATGAACACTGAAGCTTTCTTT.

This chain links TRBV7-9 with TRBJ2-2; either TRBD1 or TRBD2 may fit D (5 bases each). CDR1 and CDR2 from the germline V gene are SEHNR and FQNEAQ (reference sequence). V lost 1 base, J lost 0 bases, and 9 bases lay in between. This CDR3 region has 16 residues. The CDR3 here is CASSLVGDPNTGELFF. DNA for the CDR3: TGTGCCAGCAGCTTAGTCGGGGACCCGAACACCGGGGAGCTGTTTTTT.

This clonotype was recorded many times. This sequence joins TRBV5-1 and TRBJ1-1; 7 bases agree with TRBD1. Per the germline V gene, CDR1 is SGHRS and CDR2 is YFSETQ. V shed 4 bases, J shed 5 bases, and the junction held 11 bases outside the gene matches. The CDR3 sequence is 15 residues long. For the CDR3, the DNA is TGCGCCAGCAGCCTGCCCTCCGCCAGGGGGACTGAAGCTTTCTTT. It translates to CASSLPSARGTEAFF. The full variable domain, rest sourced from reference TRBV5-1 and TRBJ1-1, is KAGVTQTPRYLIKTRGQQVTLSCSPISGHRSVSWYQQTPGQGLQFLFEYFSETQRNKGNFPGRFSGRQFSNSRSEMNVSTLELGDSALYLCASSLPSARGTEAFFGQGTRLTVV.

This chain connects TRBV11-3 to TRBJ2-7, with 9 bases lining up with TRBD2. J gave up 0 bases and V 5 bases, and 14 bases lay outside the gene matches. CDR1 and CDR2 from the germline V gene are SGHNT and YENEEA. The CDR3 runs to 18 residues. CDR3 sequence: CASSPGPSGALSSYEQYF. In nucleotides, the CDR3 is TGTGCCAGCAGCCCAGGGCCTAGCGGGGCCCTTAGCTCCTACGAGCAGTACTTC.

The chain joins TRBV28 to TRBJ1-3; D not resolved. CDR1 and CDR2 (germline): MDHEN, SYDVKM. This CDR3 comprises 15 residues. Between the trimmed V and J ends, which lost 6 bases and 0 bases, there was a span of 12 bases. CDR3 nucleotides: TGTGCCAGCAGCCAAGAGGAGGACTCTGGAAACACCATATATTTT. It specifies CASSQEEDSGNTIYF.

In regard to this clonotype: A far larger clone is one nucleotide away, so this likely arose from a read error. The chain has TRBV10-3 and TRBJ1-1, with 7 positions matching TRBD1. V shed 10 bases and J 8 bases; nucleotides not matched to a gene: 10. The CDR3 covers 12 residues. Germline CDR1 reads ENHRY; CDR2 reads SYGVKD. The CDR3 DNA sequence: TGTGCCAGCAGGGACCGGGACAGAGAAGCTTTCTTT. Translation gives CASRDRDREAFF.

This clonotype showed up just a few times. The chain links TRBV5-4 to TRBJ1-6; TRBD1 might be the D (5 bases). The CDR3 covers 14 residues. V was cut by 9 bases and J by 5 bases, with 15 bases left in between. Germline V gives CDR1 SGHNT, CDR2 YYREEE (reference sequence). Here the CDR3 reads CATSRAENNSPLHF. In nucleotides, the CDR3 is TGTGCCACCTCCAGGGCAGAGAATAATTCACCCCTCCACTTT. Complete variable domain (other parts from reference TRBV5-4 and TRBJ1-6): ETGVTQSPTHLIKTRGQQVTLRCSSQSGHNTVSWYQQALGQGPQFIFQYYREEENGRGNFPPRFSGLQFPNYSSELNVNALELDDSALYLCATSRAENNSPLHFGNGTRLTVT.

CDR3 sequence (DNA): TGTGCCAGCAGCGTAACCGAGTACGAGCAGTACTTC. It encodes CASSVTEYEQYF. The V call is TRBV9, the J call TRBJ2-7; D uncertain. V gave up 1 base and J gave up 4 bases, with 6 bases separating them. The CDR3 length is 12 residues. Germline lookup yields CDR1 SGDLS and CDR2 YYNGEE.

This clonotype was seen repeatedly, ten times or more. This chain links TRBV2 with TRBJ2-3; 7 bases are shared with TRBD2. V was pared by 0 bases and J by 2 bases, with 11 bases of the junction left unmatched. This CDR3 is built from 18 residues. Germline V CDR1 and CDR2: SNHLY, FYNNEI. In DNA, the CDR3 is TGTGCCAGCAGTGAAGCACCCCCGGGAGCGGGGCCCACAGATACGCAGTATTTT. This codes for CASSEAPPGAGPTDTQYF.

This clonotype was seen ten or more times. V usage is TRBV7-3 and J usage is TRBJ2-5; no clear D. CDR1 is SGHTA and CDR2 is FQGTGA in the germline V gene. The CDR3 has 14 residues. Trimming took off 2 bases at V and 1 base at J, with 8 bases between the two ends. The DNA of the CDR3 is TGTGCCAGCAGCTTAGTGTACCGCCAAGAGACCCAGTACTTC. This gives the protein CASSLVYRQETQYF.

The chain joins TRBV6-1 to TRBJ1-2, with 10 bases matching TRBD1. V lost 4 bases and J lost 3; bases outside the gene matches: 5. The CDR3 has 15 residues. The germline CDR1 and CDR2 sequences are MNHNS and SASEGT. CDR3 in amino acids: CASSGGQGEYYGYTF. CDR3 coding DNA: TGTGCCAGCAGTGGTGGACAGGGGGAGTACTATGGCTACACCTTC.

This clonotype was detected many times. The rearrangement joins TRBV12-3 or TRBV12-4 to TRBJ1-1; TRBD1 is a possible D gene (5 bases). This CDR3 has 12 residues. Trimming removed 3 bases from V and 11 bases from J, with 13 bases in between. CDR3 in amino acids: CASSFGTQQAFF. In DNA form, the CDR3 reads TGTGCCAGCAGTTTTGGGACCCAACAGGCTTTCTTT.

This chain uses TRBV4-2 with TRBJ1-5, with D perhaps TRBD1 (6 bases). V dropped 3 bases and J dropped 3 bases, with 15 bases sitting between them. The germline CDR1 and CDR2 sequences are LGHNA and YNFKEQ. This CDR3 spans 16 amino acids. Here the CDR3 reads CASSQRKGEPNQPQHF. Here the CDR3 DNA reads TGTGCCAGCAGCCAGAGAAAGGGGGAACCCAATCAGCCCCAGCATTTT.

This clonotype was picked up a small number of times. Possible read error: a much larger clone is one base away. This chain uses TRBV2 with TRBJ2-5, with D perhaps assigned TRBD1 or TRBD2 (5 bases each). V gave up 8 bases and J gave up 11 bases, with 24 bases separating them. Germline values: CDR1 SNHLY, CDR2 FYNNEI. CDR3 length equals 14 residues. The CDR3 sequence is CASLPMGPYNEQYF. CDR3 nucleotides: TGTGCCAGCCTCCCGATGGGACCGTACAATGAGCAGTACTTC.

There are many counts of this clonotype. This sequence joins TRBV12-5 and TRBJ1-2; D may be TRBD1 (5 bases). The length of the CDR3 is 15 residues. V lost 4 bases and J 3 bases, leaving 15 bases between the germline ends. CDR1 is LGHNT, CDR2 FRNRAP, per germline. DNA of the CDR3: TGTGCTAGTGGTTCGGGAGTGGGGGGTGACTATGGCTACACCTTC. Translation: CASGSGVGGDYGYTF.

The CDR3 sequence is CSALGQGTETQYF. DNA of the CDR3: TGCAGTGCTCTTGGACAGGGAACAGAGACCCAGTACTTC. The chain employs TRBV20-1 and TRBJ2-5; 8 nucleotides match TRBD1. The germline gives CDR1 DFQATT, CDR2 SNEGSKA (reference sequence). This CDR3 contains 13 residues. The trim removed 5 bases at V and 4 bases at J, leaving 6 bases unmatched.

Concerning this clonotype: This may arise from a read error, as a much more abundant clone is one base away. The rearrangement links TRBV11-2 to TRBJ2-3, with unresolved D. The V end lost 2 bases, the J end lost 4 bases, and 7 bases lay between the germline ends. Germline V gene sequence: CDR1 SGHAT, CDR2 FQNNGV. This CDR3 spans 13 amino acids. The DNA of the CDR3 is TGTGCCAGCAGCTTAAGTTACGCAGATACGCAGTATTTT. Its protein is CASSLSYADTQYF.

The sample holds a few counts of this clonotype. V and J are TRBV11-2 and TRBJ1-1, with no clear D. Germline loops: CDR1 SGHAT, CDR2 FQNNGV. V lost 2 bases to trimming and J lost 1 base, with 8 bases between them. The CDR3 consists of 14 residues. The CDR3 DNA sequence: TGTGCCAGCAGCTTACCCTTAACGAACACTGAAGCTTTCTTT. This encodes CASSLPLTNTEAFF.

This clonotype was counted at least ten times. J is TRBJ2-7 and V is TRBV20-1, with D tentatively TRBD1 (6 bases). This CDR3 spans 12 amino acids. V was trimmed by 5 bases and J by 2 bases, leaving 10 bases between them. Per the germline V gene, CDR1 is DFQATT and CDR2 is SNEGSKA (reference sequence). The CDR3 sequence is CSAGQSAYEQYF. The CDR3 DNA follows: TGCAGTGCTGGACAGTCCGCCTACGAGCAGTACTTC.

This clonotype was found many times. V and J are TRBV6-5 and TRBJ2-7; tentatively, D is TRBD2 (6 bases). V gave up 0 bases and J gave up 0 bases, with 12 bases separating them. Germline V gene data show CDR1 as MNHEY and CDR2 as SVGAGI. CDR3 length: 16 residues. The CDR3 coding sequence is TGTGCCAGCAGTTACTCGGGCGGGATAAGCTCCTACGAGCAGTACTTC. Its protein is CASSYSGGISSYEQYF.